The clone carrying this TCR beta chain was recorded many times. The antigen is unknown. Per the original methods: The distant-metastasis classifier for papillary thyroid cancer was built from CDR3 differences across clinicopathological groups. TCRdb ran MiXCR on the PCR reads. TCRdb's processing, not the study's, gives the V and J calls here. The sample has roughly 59,000 clones; around 15% are singletons. This sample stems from a study of metastatic and nonmetastatic thyroid tumors. As for the study in general: Repertoire comparison spanned blood and tumor or nodule tissue of malignant and benign thyroid patients.

Ahead of thyroid surgery, no patient had received treatment of any kind. From germline, CDR1 is MNHNS and CDR2 SASEGT. The V end was cut by 3 bases, the J end by 7 bases, with 12 bases between. There are 14 residues in the CDR3. Study-level points and caveats: When malignant thyroid tumors were compared with benign nodules, TCR beta diversity was reportedly significantly higher in the malignant tumors. This held in both blood and tumor samples.

The specimen was blood. V and J are TRBV6-1 and TRBJ1-4; weak D call: TRBD1 (6 bases). The sequence derives from a male donor with papillary thyroid cancer or a benign thyroid nodule (not recorded which). Some clones in this sample may be carry-over from other donors' samples. CDR3 sequence reads: CASSEVVGAEKLFF. The CDR3, as DNA: TGTGCCAGCAGTGAGGTGGTGGGGGCTGAAAAACTGTTTTTT.